Listed below are T cell receptor beta chains from one sample, sequenced in a study of cytomegalovirus exposure and HLA in healthy donors. The data were produced by immunoSEQ multiplex PCR, yet TCRdb's version contains in-frame clones alone and is incomplete. The table records around 120,000 clones, roughly 80% of them present only once. The sample taken for sequencing was PBMCs. All receptors come from a female donor in good health and CMV-seropositive. CDR3s leave out the opening cysteine and the closing phenylalanine or tryptophan. Only part of the rows carry a size: once, few, many, or a class if the clone is expanded.

J | size | V | CDR3
TRBJ2-5 | once | TRBV7-7 | ASSTARQETQY
NA | NA | TRBV30 | AWRYPNERGAAEQY
TRBJ1-1 | few | TRBV19 | ASTSTGTNTEAF
TRBJ1-2 | few | TRBV29-1 | SVGPPEGRYGYT
TRBJ2-1 | NA | TRBV6-6 | ASSGTSGGTYNEQF
TRBJ1-5 | NA | TRBV7-2 | ASSLGAGEYQPQH
TRBJ1-6 | NA | TRBV30 | AWSGTDYNSPLH
TRBJ2-1 | NA | TRBV30 | AWSGGTSSGAYNEQF
TRBJ2-5 | NA | TRBV14 | ASSSLAGGQTQY
TRBJ2-7 | NA | TRBV4-3 | ASSQDLGTPAYEQY
TRBJ2-2 | NA | TRBV9 | ASSATATGELF
TRBJ2-1 | once | TRBV10-1 | ASSGQGYNEQF
TRBJ2-3 | NA | TRBV19 | ATEGGPTDTQY
TRBJ1-2 | NA | TRBV5-6 | ASSPRTGFRSANYGYT
TRBJ1-2 | NA | TRBV18 | ASSEGASNYGYT
TRBJ1-4 | NA | TRBV5-1 | ASSPQASTNEKLF
TRBJ1-1 | NA | TRBV2 | ASRTTGNTEAF
TRBJ1-1 | NA | TRBV7-3 | ASSFNLRAEAF
TRBJ2-7 | NA | TRBV5-1 | ASRVVPGQTYEQY
TRBJ2-2 | NA | TRBV25-1 | ASSESAGRGGELF
TRBJ1-4 | NA | TRBV5-1 | ASSINPDRVWEKLF
TRBJ2-1 | few | TRBV7-9 | ASSLAWTSGNEQF
TRBJ2-5 | NA | TRBV2 | AITSGGVLETQY
TRBJ1-2 | NA | TRBV28 | ASSYRGRDYGYT
TRBJ1-1 | NA | TRBV30 | AWSVGRGQYTEAF
TRBJ2-5 | NA | TRBV7-9 | ASSPSSETQY
TRBJ1-1 | NA | TRBV5-4 | ASSWSSSVRDTEAF
TRBJ1-2 | few | TRBV28 | ASSLESGVGYGYT
TRBJ1-1 | NA | TRBV5-1 | ASSQNRGNTEAF
TRBJ2-3 | NA | TRBV5-1 | ASSLYSGGGTQY
TRBJ1-4 | NA | TRBV5-1 | ASSPGQGSDEKLF
TRBJ1-1 | NA | TRBV30 | AWSVQGSNTEAF
TRBJ2-7 | few | TRBV10-3 | AISVRTGEYEQY
TRBJ1-5 | NA | TRBV5-6 | ASRRTDSNQPQH
TRBJ2-1 | NA | TRBV30 | AWRRSNEQF
TRBJ1-2 | NA | TRBV6-1 | ASSARTGDDGYT
TRBJ2-1 | few | TRBV6-5 | ASSLRGTAYNEQF
TRBJ2-3 | NA | TRBV7-8 | ASSQGVLLIAQY
TRBJ1-1 | NA | TRBV30 | AWSVSGVTEAF
NA | few | TRBV5-1 | ASSFSPGLATGEQY
TRBJ2-2 | NA | TRBV10-3 | AISVTFPGELF
TRBJ2-1 | NA | TRBV9 | ASSASGTSRNEQF
TRBJ1-2 | NA | TRBV27 | ASGTFTPTGDGNYGYT
TRBJ2-7 | NA | TRBV5-4 | ASSLAGTGGSYEQY
TRBJ1-1 | NA | TRBV4-1 | ASSQGNRGETEAF
TRBJ2-5 | NA | TRBV25-1 | ASLAGAGETQY
TRBJ1-5 | NA | TRBV9 | ASSVGGQPNQPQH
TRBJ2-3 | NA | TRBV5-1 | ASSQDRVRDTQY
TRBJ2-1 | NA | TRBV7-8 | ASSYTGSYNEQF
TRBJ1-1 | NA | TRBV4-1 | AAGGWDTEAF
TRBJ1-6 | few | TRBV10-1 | ASQDSIRSPLH
TRBJ2-3 | NA | TRBV9 | ASSVGTSLTDTQY
TRBJ2-5 | NA | TRBV2 | ASRQSGGRQETQY
TRBJ2-3 | NA | TRBV7-9 | ASSLVEATQY
TRBJ1-5 | NA | TRBV6-1 | ASRFDSDQPQH
TRBJ2-7 | few | TRBV6-1 | ASSGGQGAEY
TRBJ1-4 | few | TRBV4-1 | ASSQDEGRTNEKLF
TRBJ2-5 | NA | TRBV5-6 | ASTKGTEETQY
TRBJ2-3 | NA | TRBV7-7 | ASSLDYTDTQY
TRBJ1-2 | NA | TRBV12-5 | ASGLDAGGYT